This note documents a single T cell receptor (beta chain) sequence. Its matching antigen is unknown. MiXCR was run by TCRdb on the 5' RACE reads, yielding one entry per CDR3 protein. The data contain 550,000 to 600,000 distinct CDR3 sequences, less than 25% of them singletons. This sample is part of a study of T-cell memory formation after mild COVID-19. Regarding the study as a whole: Among CD4+ contracting clones, most were CM and EM, and CD8+ ones EMRA. Memory cells collected pre-infection included some clones that later responded, suggesting cross-reactive memory joined.

Germline lookup yields CDR1 MNHEY and CDR2 SMNVEV (reference sequence). V was clipped by 2 bases and J by 0 bases, with 14 bases between them. CDR3 length: 16 amino acids. Sequencing was carried out using PBMCs or a T cell subset sorted from them (not recorded which). V gene TRBV27 combines with J gene TRBJ2-7; D not certain. The TCR sequence derives from an adult woman who had mild COVID-19 (a few samples of this study predate the infection). Cell type and time point are not known. The CDR3 loop is CASSLRVQRSSYEQYF. The CDR3 bases are TGTGCCAGCAGTTTACGCGTACAGCGAAGCTCCTACGAGCAGTACTTC.